The source of this T cell receptor (beta chain) is a study of regulatory T cells in long-lasting Graves disease. Findings and caveats of the study: Less diverse TCR repertoires were seen in persistent Graves' patients than in newly diagnosed ones.

Sequencing libraries for TCR beta were prepared with iRepertoire HTBI primers and Arm-PCR of CDR3 regions. TCRdb re-derived calls from the multiplex PCR reads in MiXCR, one entry per CDR3 protein. The sample lists about 380,000 distinct CDR3 sequences, roughly a sixth occurring once. To note about this clonotype: The antigen is unknown.

Sample time point: newly diagnosed GD, antithyroid drugs for less than 3 months. Preparation of the TCR library used RNA extracted from PBMCs. The germline V and J ends were trimmed by 5 bases and 3 bases, with 16 bases remaining between them. The CDR3 length is 15 residues. Germline CDR1 is LGHNT and CDR2 is FRNRAP. The clonotype was recovered from a female donor with Graves disease. This chain uses TRBV12-5 with TRBJ2-5; TRBD1 is a possible D gene (6 bases). Source: peripheral blood mononuclear cells (PBMCs), taken at new diagnosis, from a patient treated with antithyroid drugs. In DNA form, the CDR3 reads TGTGCTAGTGGTAACCCCGGGACACAAAAAGAGACCCAGTACTTC. Residues: CASGNPGTQKETQYF.